This TCR beta chain was found in a study of cytomegalovirus exposure and HLA in healthy donors. Study-level results: Within the 120 validation repertoires, first-cohort TCR clusters tended to co-occur, according to a later analysis.

TCRdb's copy holds only in-frame clones and misses some; the assay was immunoSEQ multiplex PCR. The repertoire includes some 110,000 clones, roughly 83% of them detected once, and roughly 5% sits in the top ten. V was shortened by 6 bases and J by 0 bases, with 9 bases between the two germline ends. Germline assignment: CDR1 MNHEY and CDR2 SVGAGI. The CDR3 has 14 amino acids. Remarks on this clone: Its antigen is as yet unknown.

V usage is TRBV6-5 and J usage is TRBJ2-1, with TRBD2 as a possible D gene (6 bases). The sequencing sample was made of PBMCs. The receptor's source is a man aged 18 to 29 in good health and CMV-seronegative. Here the CDR3 reads CASRIADSYNEQFF. The CDR3 coding sequence is TGTGCCAGCAGGATAGCGGACTCCTACAATGAGCAGTTCTTC.